These 20 T cell receptor beta chains originate from one sample sequenced in a study of shared clonotypes between healthy human individuals. Positively selected for CCR7, the CD45RO-negative cells used as naive CD8 cells excluded terminally differentiated effector memory CD45RA+ cells. Profiled with immunoSEQ multiplex PCR; TCRdb holds only in-frame clones, not every one. The sample shows 1.5 million to 2.5 million clones, about 94% of them seen only once. Sequenced sample: naive CD8+ T cells sorted from blood. These receptor sequences come from a man aged 18 to 30 in good health.

The chain carries TRBV7-9 and TRBJ1-5, with D possibly being TRBD1 (6 bases). This CDR3 is built from 16 residues. From germline, CDR1 is SEHNR and CDR2 FQNEAQ (reference sequence). V lost 2 bases to trimming and J lost 6 bases, with 17 bases between them. CDR3 sequence reads: CASSLTTEGGGQPQHF. CDR3 bases: TGTGCCAGCAGCTTAACGACAGAGGGAGGGGGTCAGCCCCAGCATTTT.

The CDR3 loop is CASSPRINERDTQYF. The CDR3 DNA reads as TGCGCCAGCAGCCCCCGGATAAATGAGCGGGATACGCAGTATTTT. This chain links TRBV4-3 with TRBJ2-3; a weak D match, TRBD2 (5 bases). Trimming removed 4 bases at V and 6 bases at J, with 17 bases between. The CDR3 is made up of 15 amino acids. Germline V gene sequence: CDR1 LGHNA, CDR2 YSLEER.

The chain employs TRBV6-5 and TRBJ2-2; TRBD1 matches 7 bases. The germline CDR1 and CDR2 sequences are MNHEY and SVGAGI. V was clipped by 8 bases and J by 6 bases; unmatched bases: 3. There are 12 residues in the CDR3. In DNA form, the CDR3 reads TGTGCCAGCGAGGGGGCAGCCGGGGAGCTGTTTTTT. This sequence encodes CASEGAAGELFF.

The J gene is TRBJ2-7, the V gene TRBV19; the D is unclear. Trimming cost V 5 bases and J 2 bases, with 16 bases left between them. CDR1 is LNHDA and CDR2 is SQIVND in the germline V gene (reference sequence). CDR3 length: 15 residues. The CDR3 sequence is CASSARHVTTYEQYF. In nucleotides, the CDR3 is TGTGCCAGTAGTGCTAGACATGTAACGACCTACGAGCAGTACTTC. Drawing the rest from reference TRBV19 and TRBJ2-7, the complete variable domain is DGGITQSPKYLFRKEGQNVTLSCEQNLNHDAMYWYRQDPGQGLRLIYYSQIVNDFQKGDIAEGYSVSREKKESFPLTVTSAQKNPTAFYLCASSARHVTTYEQYFGPGTRLTVT.

V is TRBV29-1 and J is TRBJ1-2, with TRBD1 identical over 8 bases. Per the germline V gene, CDR1 is SQVTM and CDR2 is ANQGSEA. The CDR3 consists of 14 residues. V was pared by 4 bases and J by 0 bases, with 4 bases of the junction left unmatched. CDR3 loop: CSVGTGPSNYGYTF. DNA for the CDR3: TGCAGCGTTGGGACAGGGCCTTCTAACTATGGCTACACCTTC. Together with reference TRBV29-1 and TRBJ1-2, the CDR3 gives the full variable domain: SAVISQKPSRDICQRGTSLTIQCQVDSQVTMMFWYRQQPGQSLTLIATANQGSEATYESGFVIDKFPISRPNLTFSTLTVSNMSPEDSSIYLCSVGTGPSNYGYTFGSGTRLTVV.

The chain uses TRBV27 and TRBJ2-3; no clear D gene. Germline-derived CDR1 and CDR2 are MNHEY and SMNVEV (reference sequence). The CDR3 is 14 residues long. Between the trimmed V and J ends, which lost 5 bases and 2 bases, there was a span of 11 bases. The CDR3 region has the DNA TGTGCCAGCAGTACACCGTCCTTCACAGATACGCAGTATTTT. Protein: CASSTPSFTDTQYF.

The chain carries TRBV19 and TRBJ1-5, with 7 bases fitting TRBD1. CDR1 and CDR2 (germline): LNHDA, SQIVND (reference sequence). Trimming cost V 5 bases and J 2 bases; bases outside gene matches: 9. The CDR3 length is 16 residues. The CDR3 nucleotides are TGTGCCAGTAGTTCTTATGGACAGGTCGGCAATCAGCCCCAGCATTTT. This translates into CASSSYGQVGNQPQHF.

The chain joins TRBV27 to TRBJ1-1; no definite D call. The V gene's germline CDR1 is MNHEY and CDR2 SMNVEV (reference sequence). V lost 8 bases, J lost 0 bases, and 10 bases lay in between. The CDR3 length is 13 residues. The CDR3 coding sequence is TGTGCCAGCCATGGGGAGCTGAACACTGAAGCTTTCTTT. Translation gives CASHGELNTEAFF.

Worth noting for this clone: At the DNA level, this CDR3 is encoded by other sequences in the same sample as well. V and J are TRBV2 and TRBJ2-7; D is perhaps TRBD2 (5 bases). This CDR3 is built from 12 residues. V dropped 6 bases and J dropped 3 bases, with 9 bases sitting between them. Germline values: CDR1 SNHLY, CDR2 FYNNEI. CDR3 DNA: TGTGCCAGCAGCGACACTAGCTACGAGCAGTACTTC. Translated, it gives CASSDTSYEQYF.

The chain employs TRBV2 and TRBJ2-7, with a weak D call TRBD1 (5 bases). Germline V lookup: CDR1 SNHLY, CDR2 FYNNEI. V was cut by 3 bases and J by 3 bases, with 18 bases left in between. The CDR3 loop spans 16 amino acids. The CDR3 nucleotides read TGTGCCAGCAGTGATGATGACTGGGGCAGGGTCTACGAGCAGTACTTC. It is translated as CASSDDDWGRVYEQYF.

The V and J genes are TRBV4-3 and TRBJ2-7; 14 nucleotides agree with TRBD2. This CDR3 is 17 amino acids long. Germline CDR1 is LGHNA and CDR2 is YSLEER. The V and J ends lost 2 bases and 5 bases, in that order; junction bases with no gene match: 8. DNA for the CDR3: TGCGCCAGCAGCCAAACGGGACTAGCGGGAGAGGTCCACGAGCAGTACTTC. It is translated as CASSQTGLAGEVHEQYF.

The chain uses TRBV19 and TRBJ2-1; D is ambiguous. The V gene lost 7 bases and the J gene lost 0 bases, with 10 bases spanning the gap. This CDR3 contains 14 residues. Per germline, CDR1 LNHDA and CDR2 SQIVND (reference sequence). The CDR3 sequence: CASMAGTSYNEQFF. CDR3 nucleotides: TGTGCCAGTATGGCCGGAACCTCCTACAATGAGCAGTTCTTC.

This sequence joins TRBV9 and TRBJ1-1; D not resolved. Trimming pared 0 bases from V and 8 bases from J, leaving 11 bases between. Germline lookup yields CDR1 SGDLS and CDR2 YYNGEE. This CDR3 spans 13 amino acids. The CDR3 bases are TGTGCCAGCAGCGTAGGGGGATCTGGCGAAGCTTTCTTT. Its protein product is CASSVGGSGEAFF.

The chain couples TRBV7-9 to TRBJ2-3, with D tentatively TRBD1 or TRBD2 (5 bases each). The CDR3 consists of 15 residues. Germline CDR1 reads SEHNR; CDR2 reads FQNEAQ (reference sequence). V lost 4 bases to trimming and J lost 1 base, with 12 bases between them. CDR3 region: CASSWTRGGTDTQYF. The CDR3 bases are TGTGCCAGCAGCTGGACAAGGGGAGGCACAGATACGCAGTATTTT.

The chain combines TRBV10-3 with TRBJ2-1; D may correspond to TRBD1 or TRBD2 (5 bases each). Germline assignment: CDR1 ENHRY and CDR2 SYGVKD. CDR3 length: 14 amino acids. V was pared by 3 bases and J by 7 bases, with 13 bases between. CDR3 DNA: TGTGCCATCAGTGATTCCGGGACGGATAATGAGCAGTTCTTC. The encoded protein is CAISDSGTDNEQFF.

The chain employs TRBV6-5 and TRBJ2-7, with D perhaps TRBD1 (5 bases). The CDR3 totals 13 residues. Per the germline V gene, CDR1 is MNHEY and CDR2 is SVGAGI. V was cut by 8 bases and J by 3 bases, with 14 bases left in between. The CDR3 nucleotides are TGTGCCAGCGGTCCAGGGCCCCTCTACGAGCAGTACTTC. It yields the protein CASGPGPLYEQYF.

This sequence joins TRBV2 and TRBJ1-2; TRBD1 agrees at 8 bases. CDR3 length: 16 amino acids. Germline V gene sequence: CDR1 SNHLY, CDR2 FYNNEI. After removal of 6 bases from V and 5 bases from J, the junction contained 14 bases not matched to a gene. CDR3 region: CASRISLGTGGYGYTF. The CDR3, as DNA: TGTGCCAGCAGGATCTCGCTCGGGACAGGCGGGTATGGCTACACCTTC.

This clone was detected a few times. This chain connects TRBV15 to TRBJ1-1, with 7 bases identical to TRBD1. CDR3 size: 15 residues. The V and J ends lost 4 bases and 0 bases, in that order; junction bases with no gene match: 5. Germline loops: CDR1 LNHNV, CDR2 YYDKDF (reference sequence). The CDR3 coding sequence is TGTGCCACCAGCACTGGGACAGTGCTGAACACTGAAGCTTTCTTT. This sequence encodes CATSTGTVLNTEAFF.

The V call is TRBV4-3, the J call TRBJ2-2; D possibly corresponds to TRBD2 (5 bases). Between the trimmed V and J ends, which lost 4 bases and 2 bases, there was a span of 8 bases. Germline V lookup: CDR1 LGHNA, CDR2 YSLEER. The CDR3 sequence is 14 residues long. For the CDR3, the DNA is TGCGCCAGCAGCCCCGGGGTTAACACCGGGGAGCTGTTTTTT. Translating it yields CASSPGVNTGELFF.

With regard to this clone: The sample contains more than one DNA sequence encoding this CDR3. V is TRBV27 and J is TRBJ2-1; no clear D gene. This CDR3 spans 13 amino acids. CDR1 MNHEY and CDR2 SMNVEV come from the germline V gene (reference sequence). Trimming cost V 3 bases and J 4 bases, with 7 bases left between them. In DNA, the CDR3 is TGTGCCAGCAGTTTCGGCGGTTACAATGAGCAGTTCTTC. As protein: CASSFGGYNEQFF.